The next 30 T cell receptor beta chains were all read from a single sample in a study of T cell clusters in autoimmune cytopenias. About 37,500 genome equivalents of blood DNA were amplified for TRB. One tube held mixed TRB-A and TRB-B primer pools for touch-down PCR. For each CDR3 protein, TCRdb gives one entry from its re-call of the multiplex PCR reads, without DNA. The record lists approximately 6,000 distinct CDR3 sequences, of which the ten most abundant hold approximately 5%. The sequenced sample was peripheral blood. The receptors come from a human donor with an autoimmune cytopenia or autoimmune hepatitis (not recorded which).

This clonotype is deemed medium-sized (0.01 to 0.1%) by its frequency. V usage is TRBV6-5 and J usage is TRBJ2-1; TCRdb outputs TRBD1, but without DNA this stays unchecked. The CDR3 totals 15 residues. Germline assignment: CDR1 MNHEY and CDR2 SVGAGI. CDR3 in amino acids: CASSGTGKSYNEQFF.

The chain couples TRBV9 to TRBJ2-1. The CDR3 sequence is 17 residues long. The germline gives CDR1 SGDLS, CDR2 YYNGEE. CDR3 amino acids: CASSPERLLRSYNEQFF.

This clonotype is called medium-sized based on its frequency. This chain joins TRBV5-4 and TRBJ2-5; TCRdb's D gene call, TRBD1, goes unchecked for lack of DNA. There are 14 residues in the CDR3. Germline V gene sequence: CDR1 SGHNT, CDR2 YYREEE (reference sequence). CDR3 protein: CASSKGQKQETQYF.

The chain employs TRBV7-2 and TRBJ1-2. The CDR3 runs 17 residues. The germline V gene has CDR1 SGHTA and CDR2 FQGNSA. The chain's CDR3 is CASSLVQYASSNYGYTF.

This clonotype is medium-sized by frequency. This chain joins TRBV18 and TRBJ2-1; the TRBD1 assignment by TCRdb is unverifiable without DNA. Germline CDR1 is KGHSH and CDR2 is LQKENI. This CDR3 contains 14 residues. CDR3 loop: CASSPTGLGNEQFF.

This clonotype ranks as medium-sized in terms of frequency. The rearrangement uses TRBV19 and TRBJ2-7; without DNA, the TCRdb call of TRBD2 cannot be checked. The CDR3 is 12 residues long. Germline CDR1 LNHDA, CDR2 SQIVND (reference sequence). CDR3: CASSQGRDEQYF.

Measured by frequency, this clonotype is medium-sized. The chain joins TRBV5-5 to TRBJ1-2. CDR3 length: 14 amino acids. The germline gives CDR1 SGHKS, CDR2 YYEKEE (reference sequence). This chain's CDR3 is CASSHIQLNYGYTF.

Judged by frequency, this clonotype is medium-sized. This chain uses TRBV18 with TRBJ2-1; lacking DNA, the TRBD2 call made by TCRdb goes unchecked. The length of the CDR3 is 15 residues. Germline V CDR1 and CDR2: KGHSH, LQKENI. The CDR3 region is CASSPGGILGGEQFF.

This chain uses TRBV15 with TRBJ2-5; TCRdb's D call of TRBD1 is untestable without DNA. The CDR3 sequence is 15 residues long. Per germline, CDR1 LNHNV and CDR2 YYDKDF (reference sequence). The CDR3: CATSRVTGGSETQYF.

V usage is TRBV12-3 or TRBV12-4 and J usage is TRBJ2-7; TCRdb proposes TRBD1, but this gene call is untestable without DNA. This CDR3 contains 16 residues. CDR3 in amino acids: CASRKSGTGVSYEQYF.

This chain uses TRBV14 with TRBJ2-2; the TCRdb call, TRBD1, lacks DNA for checking. The CDR3 runs 13 residues. Germline CDR1 reads SGHDN; CDR2 reads FVKESK. The chain's CDR3 is CASSHLSPGELFF.

The chain is built from TRBV18 and TRBJ1-5; TCRdb reports TRBD1, a call that lacks DNA to check it against. Germline assignment: CDR1 KGHSH and CDR2 LQKENI. There are 15 residues in the CDR3. CDR3 in amino acids: CASSSDGGNNQPQHF.

The genes are TRBV20-1 and TRBJ2-3; TCRdb gives TRBD1 as the D gene, but with no DNA this cannot be confirmed. The CDR3 is made up of 13 amino acids. Germline V gives CDR1 DFQATT, CDR2 SNEGSKA (reference sequence). The CDR3 spells CSAPQGGLDTQYF.

Judged by frequency, this clonotype is medium-sized. This sequence joins TRBV29-1 and TRBJ1-6; TCRdb lists TRBD1, though no DNA is available to test this call. Germline assignment: CDR1 SQVTM and CDR2 ANQGSEA. This CDR3 has 13 residues. The CDR3 protein is CSVGGQPNSPLHF.

This clonotype is labeled medium-sized based on frequency. The chain is built from TRBV30 and TRBJ2-7; TCRdb gives TRBD2 as the D gene, but with no DNA this cannot be confirmed. This CDR3 comprises 15 residues. Germline CDR1 is GTSNPN and CDR2 is SVGIG (reference sequence). The CDR3 spells CAWSVGGSRSYEQYF.

By frequency, this clonotype registers medium-sized. V and J are TRBV7-6 and TRBJ2-7; TCRdb's D gene call, TRBD1, goes unchecked for lack of DNA. Germline CDR1 and CDR2: SGHVS and FNYEAQ. The CDR3 is made up of 17 amino acids. This CDR3 reads CASSSPRTGLRDDEQYF.

V gene TRBV18 combines with J gene TRBJ1-3; no DNA is available, so the TRBD1 call from TCRdb remains unchecked. Looked up from germline, CDR1 is KGHSH and CDR2 is LQKENI. CDR3 length equals 13 residues. CDR3 loop: CASFRTAGNTIYF.

The CDR3 spells CASRAPGQRLNTEAFF. The J gene is TRBJ1-1, the V gene TRBV6-5; TCRdb names TRBD1, which stays unverified in the absence of DNA. CDR1 MNHEY and CDR2 SVGAGI come from the germline V gene. The CDR3 consists of 16 residues.

By frequency, this clonotype is large. The V and J genes are TRBV29-1 and TRBJ2-3; TCRdb outputs TRBD1, but without DNA this stays unchecked. This CDR3 contains 15 residues. Germline V gene sequence: CDR1 SQVTM, CDR2 ANQGSEA. CDR3 sequence: CSVEDEGVGGDTQYF.

This sequence joins TRBV12-3 or TRBV12-4 and TRBJ2-7. The CDR3 loop spans 13 amino acids. The CDR3 loop reads CASSAWTPYEQYF.

The rearrangement uses TRBV27 and TRBJ1-5; TCRdb returns TRBD1, unconfirmable since there is no DNA. The CDR3 loop spans 15 amino acids. Germline CDR1 MNHEY, CDR2 SMNVEV (reference sequence). The CDR3 sequence: CASSLEGVSNQPQHF.

By frequency, this clonotype registers medium-sized. The chain uses TRBV18 and TRBJ2-1; TCRdb lists TRBD2, though no DNA is available to test this call. The CDR3 covers 18 residues. CDR1 KGHSH and CDR2 LQKENI come from the germline V gene. The chain's CDR3 is CASSPRGVLAGGNNEQFF.

In terms of frequency, this clonotype is medium-sized. The genes are TRBV13 and TRBJ1-1. The CDR3 length is 12 residues. CDR1 and CDR2 (germline): PRHDT, FYEKMQ (reference sequence). The CDR3 is CASAERAGEAFF.

The chain combines TRBV14 with TRBJ2-7; TCRdb's D call of TRBD1 is untestable without DNA. Germline V lookup: CDR1 SGHDN, CDR2 FVKESK. The CDR3 loop spans 12 amino acids. This CDR3 reads CASSQITGRESF.

Its frequency marks this clonotype as medium-sized. The chain combines TRBV6-5 with TRBJ2-3; the D call of TRBD2 rests on TCRdb alone, since no DNA is present to check it. The germline gives CDR1 MNHEY, CDR2 SVGAGI. The CDR3 loop spans 18 amino acids. The CDR3 sequence: CASSYSRTVAGGPDTQYF.

This chain links TRBV20-1 with TRBJ2-2; with no DNA, the TCRdb D assignment of TRBD1 cannot be verified. The CDR3 extends over 17 amino acids. The germline V gene has CDR1 DFQATT and CDR2 SNEGSKA (reference sequence). CDR3 protein: CSARDPTGGGATGELFF.

CDR3 residues: CASTTLDRGSGNTIYF. The gene calls are TRBV7-9 and TRBJ1-3; TCRdb lists TRBD1, though no DNA is available to test this call. The length of the CDR3 is 16 residues. The germline CDR1 and CDR2 sequences are SEHNR and FQNEAQ (reference sequence).

This clonotype is labeled medium-sized (0.01 to 0.1%) based on frequency. This chain links TRBV5-4 with TRBJ2-7; TCRdb reports TRBD2, a call that lacks DNA to check it against. This CDR3 spans 16 amino acids. From germline, CDR1 is SGHNT and CDR2 YYREEE (reference sequence). The CDR3 spells CASSSFSGGGSYEQYF.

This clonotype shows up as medium-sized by frequency. The chain is built from TRBV19 and TRBJ2-5; TCRdb gives TRBD2 as the D gene, but with no DNA this cannot be confirmed. The CDR3 runs 15 residues. Germline loops: CDR1 LNHDA, CDR2 SQIVND (reference sequence). CDR3 in amino acids: CASSVIAEDQETQYF.

This clonotype is labeled medium-sized based on frequency. The chain recombines TRBV6-6 with TRBJ2-7. The CDR3 has 13 amino acids. Germline-derived CDR1 and CDR2 are MNHNY and SVGAGI (reference sequence). The CDR3 sequence: CASSYSRSYEQYF.